Below, 10 T cell receptor beta chains from the same sample are listed, as sequenced in a study of neurological immune-mediated disorders. TCRdb re-called the 5' RACE reads with MiXCR, one entry per CDR3 protein. The profile covers fewer than 85,000 distinct CDR3 sequences, with roughly 18% appearing a single time and just over 15% taken by the ten largest. Sequenced input: PBMCs. The origin of the receptors is a woman between 40 and 55 years old in good health.

This clonotype was seen ten or more times. The chain combines TRBV6-6 with TRBJ2-5; D unresolved. CDR1 and CDR2 (germline): MNHNY, SVGAGI (reference sequence). Deletions cut 6 bases from V and 2 bases from J, with 22 bases between. The CDR3 runs to 17 residues. The CDR3 spells CASSSLRTAGLQETQYF. The DNA for the CDR3 is TGTGCCAGCAGCTCACTTCGGACGGCTGGCTTACAAGAGACCCAGTACTTC.

In regard to this clonotype: A much larger clone differs by one base, so this may be a read error. V gene TRBV20-1 combines with J gene TRBJ2-3; TRBD2 might be the D (6 bases). The CDR3 spans 14 residues. Germline CDR1 reads DFQATT; CDR2 reads SNEGSKA (reference sequence). The CDR3 bases are TGCAGTGCCCGCCCGAGACTAGTAACAGATACGCGGTATTTT. Protein: CSARPRLVTDTRYF.

At least ten counts were recorded for this clonotype. The gene calls are TRBV5-1 and TRBJ2-7; 7 bases are shared with TRBD1. CDR1 and CDR2 from the germline V gene are SGHRS and YFSETQ. The trim removed 1 base at V and 0 bases at J, leaving 1 base unmatched. The CDR3 is 14 residues long. The CDR3 bases are TGCGCCAGCAGCTTGCCAGGGGGCTCCTACGAGCAGTACGTC. Amino acid sequence: CASSLPGGSYEQYV.

In this sample, this clonotype turned up many times. The rearrangement uses TRBV7-9 and TRBJ2-3; 7 nucleotides match TRBD1. Germline V lookup: CDR1 SEHNR, CDR2 FQNEAQ (reference sequence). The CDR3 has 18 residues. Germline trimming cut 5 bases from V and 0 bases from J; bases unmatched to any gene: 14. CDR3 residues: CASSPLSTGPTSTDTQYF. In DNA, the CDR3 is TGTGCCAGCAGCCCCCTCTCGACAGGGCCAACTAGCACAGATACGCAGTATTTT.

There are many counts of this clonotype. The chain employs TRBV6-5 and TRBJ2-5; 11 positions match TRBD1. The CDR3 covers 16 residues. V gave up 2 bases and J gave up 4 bases; unmatched junction bases: 6. Germline V gene lookup returns CDR1 MNHEY and CDR2 SVGAGI. The CDR3 here is CASSYIRTGGGETQYF. The CDR3 bases are TGTGCCAGCAGTTACATCAGGACAGGGGGCGGAGAGACCCAGTACTTC.

There are many counts of this clonotype. This chain joins TRBV7-2 and TRBJ2-1; 9 bases fit TRBD1. V was clipped by 4 bases and J by 6 bases; unmatched bases: 7. Germline V gene sequence: CDR1 SGHTA, CDR2 FQGNSA. This CDR3 region has 15 residues. The CDR3 coding sequence is TGTGCCAGCAGCTCCTCGGGACAGGGAAGCAATGAGCAGTTCTTC. Protein product: CASSSSGQGSNEQFF.

This sequence joins TRBV12-3 or TRBV12-4 and TRBJ1-2; possibly TRBD1 for D (5 bases). This CDR3 comprises 12 residues. Trimming took 4 bases from V and 5 from J, leaving 8 bases between them. CDR3 region: CASSSRQYGYTF. The CDR3, as DNA: TGTGCCAGCAGTTCGAGACAGTATGGCTACACCTTC.

This clonotype has ten or more counts. The chain uses TRBV12-3 or TRBV12-4 and TRBJ2-3; 8 bases fit TRBD1. The J segment lost 14 bases and the V segment lost 5 bases, leaving 9 bases of the junction unmatched. The CDR3 extends over 12 amino acids. The CDR3 DNA follows: TGTGCCAGCAGTCGGGACAGGCCTTCCCCGTATTTT. This encodes CASSRDRPSPYF.

This CDR3 reads CASSTMDNSPLHF. The CDR3 DNA reads TGCGCCAGCAGTACGATGGATAATTCACCCCTCCACTTT. The chain recombines TRBV5-1 with TRBJ1-6; D remains unclear. V lost 5 bases to trimming and J lost 5 bases, with 8 bases between them. Germline lookup yields CDR1 SGHRS and CDR2 YFSETQ. The CDR3 sequence is 13 residues long. The full variable domain, its missing parts supplied by reference TRBV5-1 and TRBJ1-6, is KAGVTQTPRYLIKTRGQQVTLSCSPISGHRSVSWYQQTPGQGLQFLFEYFSETQRNKGNFPGRFSGRQFSNSRSEMNVSTLELGDSALYLCASSTMDNSPLHFGNGTRLTVT.

This clonotype was found a few times. This chain joins TRBV19 and TRBJ2-1; D is ambiguous. Germline V gives CDR1 LNHDA, CDR2 SQIVND (reference sequence). V was shortened by 6 bases and J by 6 bases, with 12 bases between the two germline ends. The CDR3 runs to 13 residues. The DNA for the CDR3 is TGTGCCAGTAGACCGGAGAAGGTCAATGAGCAGTTCTTC. Its protein product is CASRPEKVNEQFF.